In this sample, the clone carrying this TCR beta chain turned up many times. Its specificity is unknown. As for the cDNA, it was generated by 5'RACE with 10-nucleotide random UMIs. One entry per CDR3 protein, called by TCRdb with MiXCR from the 5' RACE reads. Counted here are 87,000 or so distinct CDR3 sequences, 3.5% to 4% occurring once; the ten biggest clones make up roughly 6%. This CDR3 spans 14 amino acids. The germline CDR1 and CDR2 sequences are LNHDA and SQIVND (reference sequence). V was cut by 7 bases and J by 11 bases, with 23 bases left in between. The data stem from a study of neurological immune-mediated disorders. The unsorted libraries were produced from 2 million PBMCs held at -80 C. Overall study findings and caveats: The level of TCR clonal expansion was highest in patients with HTLV-1-associated myelopathy and lowest in multiple sclerosis, where it fell below the level seen in healthy controls. Phylogenetic grouping assigned the repertoires of 18 of 34 multiple sclerosis patients to a single related-CDR3 cluster, representing a possible signature.

The chain is built from TRBV19 and TRBJ1-1; D might be TRBD1 (5 bases). This TCR was sampled from a woman between 18 and 29 years old with multiple sclerosis. Source material: PBMCs. The CDR3 DNA is TGTGCCAGTACCTTAGTCGAGGACAAAGGGGAGGCTTTCTTT. Translating gives CASTLVEDKGEAFF.